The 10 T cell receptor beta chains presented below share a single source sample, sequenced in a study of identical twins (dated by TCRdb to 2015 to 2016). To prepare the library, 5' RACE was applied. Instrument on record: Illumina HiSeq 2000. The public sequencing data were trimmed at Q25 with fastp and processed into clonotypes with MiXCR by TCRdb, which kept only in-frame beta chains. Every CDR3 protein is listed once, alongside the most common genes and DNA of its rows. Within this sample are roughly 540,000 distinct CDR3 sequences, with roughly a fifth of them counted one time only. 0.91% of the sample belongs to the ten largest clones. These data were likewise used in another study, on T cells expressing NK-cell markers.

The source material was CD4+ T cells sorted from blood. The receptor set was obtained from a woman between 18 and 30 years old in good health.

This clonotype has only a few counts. CDR3 amino acids: CASSWRQGVNTEAFF. Written as DNA, the CDR3 is TGTGCCAGCAGCTGGAGACAGGGGGTGAACACTGAAGCTTTCTTT. The chain joins TRBV5-5 to TRBJ1-1; 9 bases are shared with TRBD1. CDR1 SGHKS and CDR2 YYEKEE come from the germline V gene (reference sequence). The CDR3 consists of 15 residues. With 3 bases clipped from V and 0 bases from J, the junction kept 3 bases outside the gene matches.

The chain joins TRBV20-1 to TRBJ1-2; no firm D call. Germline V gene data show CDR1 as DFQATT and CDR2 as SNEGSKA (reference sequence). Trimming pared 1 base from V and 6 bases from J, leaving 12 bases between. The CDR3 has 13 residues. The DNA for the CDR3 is TGCAGTGCTAGAGGGAGGTATTTAGATGGCTACACCTTC. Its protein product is CSARGRYLDGYTF.

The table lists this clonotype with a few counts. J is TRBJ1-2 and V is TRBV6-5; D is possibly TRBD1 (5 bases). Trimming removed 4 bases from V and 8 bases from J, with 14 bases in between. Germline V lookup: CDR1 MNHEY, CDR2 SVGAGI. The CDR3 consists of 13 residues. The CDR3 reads CASSWGPGFGYTF. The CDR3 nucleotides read TGTGCCAGCAGTTGGGGCCCAGGTTTCGGCTACACCTTC.

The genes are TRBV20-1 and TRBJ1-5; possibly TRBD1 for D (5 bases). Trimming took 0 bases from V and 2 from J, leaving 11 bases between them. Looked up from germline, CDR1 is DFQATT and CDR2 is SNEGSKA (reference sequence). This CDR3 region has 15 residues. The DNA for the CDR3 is TGCAGTGCTAGAGATCGGCGGGACGGCAATCAGCCCCAGCATTTT. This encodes CSARDRRDGNQPQHF.

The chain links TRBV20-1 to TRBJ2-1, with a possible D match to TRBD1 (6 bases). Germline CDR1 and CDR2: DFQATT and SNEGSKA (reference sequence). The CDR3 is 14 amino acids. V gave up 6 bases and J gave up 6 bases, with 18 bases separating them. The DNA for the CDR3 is TGCAGTGCGCTTCCGGCACAGGGCATCAATGAGCAGTTCTTC. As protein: CSALPAQGINEQFF.

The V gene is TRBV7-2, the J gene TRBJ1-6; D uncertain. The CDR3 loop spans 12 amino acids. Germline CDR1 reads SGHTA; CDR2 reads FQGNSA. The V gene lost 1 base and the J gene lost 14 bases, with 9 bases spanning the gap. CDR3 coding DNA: TGTGCCAGCAGCTTAGAACTCGGAGCCCTCCACTTT. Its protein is CASSLELGALHF.

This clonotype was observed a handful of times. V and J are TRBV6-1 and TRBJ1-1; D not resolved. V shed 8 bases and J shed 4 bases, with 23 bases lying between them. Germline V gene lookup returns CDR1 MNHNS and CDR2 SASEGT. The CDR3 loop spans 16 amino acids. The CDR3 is CASSTISWRSVTEAFF. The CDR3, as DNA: TGTGCCAGCTCAACCATTAGTTGGAGGTCGGTCACTGAAGCTTTCTTT.

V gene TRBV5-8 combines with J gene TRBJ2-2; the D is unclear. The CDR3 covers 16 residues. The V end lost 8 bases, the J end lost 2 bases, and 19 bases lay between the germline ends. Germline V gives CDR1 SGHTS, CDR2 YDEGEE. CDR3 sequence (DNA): TGTGCCAGGGCCCCCCTCGATGCCTTTAACACCGGGGAGCTGTTTTTT. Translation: CARAPLDAFNTGELFF.

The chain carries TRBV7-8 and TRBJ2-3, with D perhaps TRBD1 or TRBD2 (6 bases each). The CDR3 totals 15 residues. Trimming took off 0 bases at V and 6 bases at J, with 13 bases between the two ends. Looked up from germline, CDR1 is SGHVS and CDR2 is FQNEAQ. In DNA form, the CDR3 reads TGTGCCAGCAGCTTAGCGGGGGCGCGGGACGATACGCAGTATTTT. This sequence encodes CASSLAGARDDTQYF.

The CDR3 here is CASSLFNRDNSYNEQFF. The CDR3 nucleotides are TGCGCCAGCAGCCTATTTAACCGGGACAACTCCTACAATGAGCAGTTCTTC. The rearrangement joins TRBV5-1 to TRBJ2-1; TRBD1 might be the D (6 bases). The germline CDR1 and CDR2 sequences are SGHRS and YFSETQ. The CDR3 runs 17 residues. The V gene lost 4 bases and the J gene lost 0 bases, with 17 bases spanning the gap.